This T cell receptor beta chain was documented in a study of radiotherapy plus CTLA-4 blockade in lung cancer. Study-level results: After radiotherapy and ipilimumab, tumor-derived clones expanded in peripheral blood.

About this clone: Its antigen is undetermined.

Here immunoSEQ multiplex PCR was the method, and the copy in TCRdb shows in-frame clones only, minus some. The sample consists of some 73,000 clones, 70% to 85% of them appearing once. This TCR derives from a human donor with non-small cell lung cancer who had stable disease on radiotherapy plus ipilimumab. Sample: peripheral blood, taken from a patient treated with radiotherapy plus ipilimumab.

The CDR3 DNA follows: TGTGCCAGCTCACCAAGTTCGCCGGTGTCATATCGGCAGCCCCAGCATTTT. It yields the protein CASSPSSPVSYRQPQHF. The chain has TRBV18 and TRBJ1-5; D remains ambiguous. Germline V CDR1 and CDR2: KGHSH, LQKENI. This CDR3 has 17 amino acids. V was pared by 2 bases and J by 7 bases, with 21 bases between.